The 19 T cell receptor beta chains listed next were all sequenced from one sample in a study of T cell repertoires in cytomegalovirus infection. A single record per CDR3 protein comes from TCRdb applying MiXCR to the reads. The sample lists fewer than 550,000 distinct CDR3 sequences; 16% were seen once. Sequencing was performed on CD8+ T cells from PBMCs. The origin of the receptors is a human donor in good health (CMV status not recorded). Some clones in this sample may be carry-over from other donors' samples.

This clonotype was counted many times. The gene calls are TRBV7-9 and TRBJ1-5; D is unresolved. Germline CDR1 reads SEHNR; CDR2 reads FQNEAQ (reference sequence). V lost 2 bases to trimming and J lost 1 base, with 18 bases between them. This CDR3 has 18 amino acids. This CDR3 is CASSLSPGEGISNQPQHF. DNA of the CDR3: TGTGCCAGCAGCTTAAGCCCTGGGGAGGGCATAAGCAATCAGCCCCAGCATTTT.

The table lists this clonotype with a few counts. The V and J genes are TRBV20-1 and TRBJ2-7; 7 positions agree with TRBD2. J was trimmed by 1 base and V by 0 bases; bases with no gene match: 3. Germline CDR1 reads DFQATT; CDR2 reads SNEGSKA (reference sequence). The CDR3 extends over 14 amino acids. The CDR3 DNA reads as TGCAGTGCTAGAGAATACGGGGGGTCCTACGAGCAGTACTTC. Translated, it gives CSAREYGGSYEQYF.

This rearrangement joins TRBV30 to TRBJ2-1; no clear D. The CDR3 runs 13 residues. CDR1 is GTSNPN, CDR2 SVGIG, per germline (reference sequence). Between the trimmed V and J ends, which lost 0 bases and 5 bases, there was a span of 8 bases. CDR3 nucleotide sequence: TGTGCCTGGAGTGTCGATGGGGACAATGAGCAGTTCTTC. This encodes CAWSVDGDNEQFF.

The table lists this clonotype with many counts. V is TRBV28 and J is TRBJ2-5, with TRBD1 matching 10 bases. This CDR3 has 14 amino acids. From germline, CDR1 is MDHEN and CDR2 SYDVKM. The J segment lost 5 bases and the V segment lost 5 bases, leaving 5 bases of the junction unmatched. CDR3 loop: CASSLDRGIETQYF. In DNA form, the CDR3 reads TGTGCCAGCAGTCTGGACAGGGGGATCGAGACCCAGTACTTC.

This clonotype was counted between two and nine times. The chain joins TRBV19 to TRBJ1-1; D uncertain. The CDR3 contains 11 residues. V was trimmed by 9 bases and J by 7 bases, leaving 12 bases between them. Germline CDR1 LNHDA, CDR2 SQIVND (reference sequence). The CDR3 nucleotides read TGTGCCAGCCGCCTAACAGATGAAGCTTTCTTT. Translation gives CASRLTDEAFF.

Ten or more counts support this clonotype. The chain employs TRBV7-3 and TRBJ2-1; maybe TRBD2 (6 bases). Germline V lookup: CDR1 SGHTA, CDR2 FQGTGA. V was shortened by 3 bases and J by 6 bases, with 12 bases between the two germline ends. The CDR3 is made up of 14 amino acids. The CDR3 reads CASSFTSSVNEQFF. The CDR3 DNA follows: TGTGCCAGCAGCTTCACTTCTAGCGTCAATGAGCAGTTCTTC. Full variable domain (missing parts from reference TRBV7-3 and TRBJ2-1): GAGVSQTPSNKVTEKGKYVELRCDPISGHTALYWYRQSLGQGPEFLIYFQGTGAADDSGLPNDRFFAVRPEGSVSTLKIQRTERGDSAVYLCASSFTSSVNEQFFGPGTRLTVL.

This clonotype was detected many times. The chain recombines TRBV6-2 or TRBV6-3 with TRBJ1-1; 7 nucleotides match TRBD1. CDR1 is MNHEY, CDR2 SVGEGT, per germline. J gave up 3 bases and V 1 base, and 11 bases lay outside the gene matches. The CDR3 has 17 residues. CDR3 residues: CASSYFPHRGEDTEAFF. DNA of the CDR3: TGTGCCAGCAGTTACTTTCCCCACAGGGGAGAGGACACTGAAGCTTTCTTT.

The chain recombines TRBV2 with TRBJ2-1; D gene ambiguous. The V and J ends lost 11 bases and 7 bases respectively, with 9 bases between them. Germline V gives CDR1 SNHLY, CDR2 FYNNEI. The CDR3 spans 10 residues. In nucleotides, the CDR3 is TGTGCCCCAGGTGCGAATGAGCAGTTCTTC. Translation gives CAPGANEQFF.

The sample holds a few counts of this clonotype. At one end the junction does not follow the germline gene, possibly because of a read error. V is TRBV7-3 and J is TRBJ1-1; D may be TRBD1 (6 bases). Germline V gene lookup returns CDR1 SGHTA and CDR2 FQGTGA. The CDR3 loop spans 13 amino acids. The CDR3, as DNA: TGTGCCAGCAGCTTACAGGGGAACGCTGAAGCTTTCTTT. Translated, it gives CASSLQGNAEAFF.

The sample holds many counts of this clonotype. This chain links TRBV12-3 or TRBV12-4 with TRBJ2-6; weak D call: TRBD2 (5 bases). Trimming took 5 bases from V and 2 from J, leaving 13 bases between them. The CDR3 has 16 residues. Here the CDR3 reads CASSVPGRTGANVLTF. The CDR3 coding sequence is TGTGCCAGCAGTGTCCCGGGGAGAACTGGGGCCAACGTCCTGACTTTC.

The CDR3 reads CASSPGTGGENEQFF. The CDR3 region has the DNA TGTGCCAGCAGTCCCGGGACAGGGGGCGAGAATGAGCAGTTCTTC. The V call is TRBV27, the J call TRBJ2-1, with 12 bases fitting TRBD1. Germline CDR1 and CDR2: MNHEY and SMNVEV (reference sequence). The V gene end was trimmed by 5 bases and the J gene end by 7 bases; junction bases not matched to a gene: 6. The CDR3 contains 15 residues.

This clonotype was counted only a few times. This chain links TRBV9 with TRBJ2-3, with D unclear. The CDR3 length is 13 residues. Germline CDR1 SGDLS, CDR2 YYNGEE. The V and J ends lost 4 bases and 3 bases respectively, with 9 bases between them. The CDR3 spells CASSRAWTDTQYF. For the CDR3, the DNA is TGTGCCAGCAGCAGAGCCTGGACAGATACGCAGTATTTT.

In this sample, this clonotype turned up a few times. The rearrangement links TRBV11-2 to TRBJ2-7; D perhaps matches TRBD1 (5 bases). Germline V gene lookup returns CDR1 SGHAT and CDR2 FQNNGV. There are 16 residues in the CDR3. V lost 2 bases and J lost 0, with 14 bases in between. The CDR3 protein is CASSLWRQGSSYEQYF. CDR3 nucleotide sequence: TGTGCCAGCAGCTTATGGCGTCAGGGTAGCTCCTACGAGCAGTACTTC.

A note on this clonotype: A read error may account for a junction end that differs from germline. V is TRBV4-1 and J is TRBJ1-6; no clear D gene. The CDR3 contains 14 residues. Germline lookup yields CDR1 MGHRA and CDR2 YSYEKL. The CDR3 spells CARSQEKGYSPLHF. CDR3 sequence (DNA): TGCGCCAGAAGCCAAGAAAAGGGATACTCACCCCTCCACTTT.

This clonotype was detected a few times. At one end the junction does not follow the germline gene, possibly because of a read error. V is TRBV27 and J is TRBJ1-1, with 9 bases aligning to TRBD1. The length of the CDR3 is 14 residues. The germline V gene encodes CDR1 MNHEY and CDR2 SMNVEV (reference sequence). CDR3 in DNA: TGTGCCAGCAGTCTATCTACCGGGACAGGGCGGGCTTTCTTT. Translation: CASSLSTGTGRAFF.

Concerning this clonotype itself: This could be a read error, since a much larger clone is one nucleotide away. The chain recombines TRBV11-2 with TRBJ2-3; D perhaps matches TRBD1 (5 bases). The V gene's germline CDR1 is SGHAT and CDR2 FQNNGV. The CDR3 sequence is 15 residues long. CDR3 nucleotides: TGTGTCAGCAGCTCGCCCCCTGACAGAGCAGATACGCAGTATTTT. Its translation: CVSSSPPDRADTQYF.

This clonotype was recorded at least ten times. CDR3 DNA sequence: TGTGCCAGCAGCTCCATCCATGGCTACACCTTC. This encodes CASSSIHGYTF. V is TRBV7-9 and J is TRBJ1-2; D remains ambiguous. V shed 4 bases and J shed 6 bases, with 6 bases lying between them. The CDR3 totals 11 residues. Germline V lookup: CDR1 SEHNR, CDR2 FQNEAQ (reference sequence).

In this sample, this clonotype turned up many times. The chain is built from TRBV14 and TRBJ2-1; 7 bases are shared with TRBD1. There are 19 residues in the CDR3. Germline lookup yields CDR1 SGHDN and CDR2 FVKESK. V shed 0 bases, J shed 4 bases, and the junction held 15 bases outside the gene matches. CDR3 amino acids: CASSQDGGLAGTVYNEQFF. CDR3 coding DNA: TGTGCCAGCAGCCAAGATGGGGGCTTGGCAGGGACAGTGTACAATGAGCAGTTCTTC. Full variable domain (remainder filled in from reference TRBV14 and TRBJ2-1): EAGVTQFPSHSVIEKGQTVTLRCDPISGHDNLYWYRRVMGKEIKFLLHFVKESKQDESGMPNNRFLAERTGGTYSTLKVQPAELEDSGVYFCASSQDGGLAGTVYNEQFFGPGTRLTVL.

This chain connects TRBV4-1 to TRBJ1-1, with D possibly matching TRBD1 (6 bases). Germline V CDR1 and CDR2: MGHRA, YSYEKL. This CDR3 has 16 residues. The V and J ends lost 0 bases and 2 bases respectively, with 13 bases between them. In DNA form, the CDR3 reads TGCGCCAGCAGCCAAGATAGGGACAACTTAAACACTGAAGCTTTCTTT. This encodes CASSQDRDNLNTEAFF.